These T cell receptor beta chains were read from a single sample in a study of T cell changes during pregnancy in multiple sclerosis. Produced via immunoSEQ multiplex PCR; TCRdb's table is partial and in-frame only. The table records 100,000 or so clones, 90% to 95% of them present only once. The sequencing used peripheral blood, collected after pregnancy. These receptor sequences come from a female donor with multiple sclerosis, enrolled in a pregnancy study. The CDR3 runs from the conserved cysteine through the conserved F or W. Clone size is given for some rows only: seen once, a few or many times, or a class if the clone is expanded.

>TRBV30|-
CAWSVGQTGGEQFF
>TRBV5-6|-
CASSFTGTGNSPLHF
>TRBV2|-
CASKGQASGNTIYF
>TRBV5-6|-
CASSFQTPTELFF
>TRBV29-1|-
CSVGGTGVGYTF
>TRBV6-5|-
CASSYRRDSTDTQYF
>TRBV11-1|-
CASSSVGANVWETQYF
>TRBV7-3|few
CASSDNRVHGYTF
>TRBV6-5|-
CASRGGLAASYEQYF
>TRBV25-1|-
CASSELGPGEKLFF
>TRBV11-2|-
CASSLDPYRVAEAFF
>TRBV6-1|-
CASRTPEAFF
>TRBV5-8|-
CASSELPGQESSGANVLTF
>TRBV5-1|-
CASSDPGAGTGADLFTEAFF
>TRBV27|-
CASTSHLNTEAFF
>TRBV7-2|-
CASSLDPLANQPQHF
>TRBV5-1|-
CASSSAPDRGHEQYF
>TRBV19|-
CASSIPRENTEAFF
>TRBV7-8|-
CASSVNYEQYF
>TRBV19|-
CASSDSGTAYEKLFF
>TRBV5-8|-
CASSLDWRGAQETQYF
>TRBV9|-
CASSVLVDRDEEQYF
>TRBV5-4|-
CASSLEASGGPSTDTQYF
>TRBV7-3|-
CASSPKARPNTGELFF
>TRBV4-1|-
CASSQGPVNQPQHF
>TRBV27|-
CASSLARGGYEQYF
>TRBV5-1|once
CASSFASGVGSYNEQFF
>TRBV6-6|-
CASREDRGNQPQHF
>TRBV7-9|-
CASSPGLANNEQFF
>TRBV2|-
CASSEGLARPTDTQYF
>TRBV27|-
CASSFRDRANTGELFF
>TRBV19|-
CASSMSPGGRKANTGELFF
>TRBV21-1|-
CASSSLTSGAVSPEQFF
>TRBV7-2|-
CASSPTGVNTGELFF
>TRBV4-1|-
CASSQWTGVDEQYF
>TRBV11-2|-
CASSPTSGSYNEQFF
>TRBV5-1|-
CASSLGMQGEPTQYF